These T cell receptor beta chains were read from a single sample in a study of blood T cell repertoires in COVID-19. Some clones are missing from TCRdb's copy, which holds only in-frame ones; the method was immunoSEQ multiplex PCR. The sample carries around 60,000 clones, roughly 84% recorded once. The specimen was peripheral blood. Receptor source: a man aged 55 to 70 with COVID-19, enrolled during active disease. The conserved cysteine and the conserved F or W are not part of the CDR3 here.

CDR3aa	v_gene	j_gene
ASSLEGVYEQY	TRBV5-1	TRBJ2-7
ASSQELGGRTYEQY	TRBV23-1	TRBJ2-7
ASSLIPRENTEAF	TRBV5-1	TRBJ1-1
ASSELSPGGLAEAF	TRBV25-1	TRBJ1-1
ASSIEGRAGGELF	TRBV19	TRBJ2-2
ASRMAGTENEKLF	TRBV2	TRBJ1-4
ASSSNFPICKKNIQY	TRBV3-1/TRBV3-2	TRBJ2-4
ASSQVGTSGGWKQY	TRBV14	TRBJ2-7
ASSLARGLGPDTQY	TRBV5-4	TRBJ2-3
ASSPGLAGDPPGELF	TRBV10-1	TRBJ2-2
ASSLAWSVQETQY	TRBV5-1	TRBJ2-5
ASSQEPGLAGFGELF	TRBV4-2	TRBJ2-2
ASSLSRMEYEKLF	TRBV27	TRBJ1-4
ASGGGLYTQY	TRBV6-5	TRBJ2-3
SAGTEIYLPYRYNEQF	TRBV29-1	TRBJ2-1
ASSSGTEYTGELF	TRBV5-4	TRBJ2-2
ASSYGPNYEQY	TRBV6-5	TRBJ2-7
ASSLLGEHQPQH	TRBV27	TRBJ1-5
ASSLVAGNYGYT	TRBV7-2	TRBJ1-2
SVFPGTAGEQY	TRBV29-1	TRBJ2-7
ASSSSGSPLH	TRBV12-3/TRBV12-4	TRBJ1-6
ASSLRTRELF	TRBV13	TRBJ2-2
ASSIIQGSGEGDTQY	TRBV19	TRBJ2-3
ASSNRDRGKEKLF	TRBV19	TRBJ1-4
ASSLLVLTGGGPDTQY	TRBV28	TRBJ2-3
ASRQQGALEKLF	TRBV2	TRBJ1-4
ASRSDSWGHPETQY	TRBV27	TRBJ2-5
ASSVQGGISYGYT	TRBV7-3	TRBJ1-2
ASSEFRQGNYNEQF	TRBV6-1	TRBJ2-1
ASSLGDRAYGYT	TRBV28	TRBJ1-2
ASSESSVLLPSYEQY	TRBV10-1	TRBJ2-7
ASSEQGGGTEAF	TRBV2	TRBJ1-1
ASVVRDTLRTEAF	TRBV27	TRBJ1-1
ASSPLLAALRHEQF	TRBV6-8	TRBJ2-1
ASRERGGFSEQF	TRBV6-5	TRBJ2-1
ASTPGVRWAQNTGELF	TRBV28	TRBJ2-2
ASRGGLNSYNSPLH	TRBV10-1	TRBJ1-6
ASTVAGPLYNEQF	TRBV5-4	TRBJ2-1
ASSFRLAGKGEQF	TRBV13	TRBJ2-1
ASNWGSGTGELF	TRBV2	TRBJ2-2
ASSTQGYGYT	TRBV7-2	TRBJ1-2
ASSDSSAGRHGYT	TRBV25-1	TRBJ1-2
ASSIPGTANQPQH	TRBV5-1	TRBJ1-5
ASSRGGDRYEQY	TRBV27	TRBJ2-7
ASSVDGLFYGYT	TRBV25-1	TRBJ1-2
ASSSGSGANVLT	TRBV5-1	TRBJ2-6
ASSPQGRDTQY	TRBV18	TRBJ2-3
ASSYRRGYGYT	TRBV6-5	TRBJ1-2